A selection of T cell receptor beta chains follows, all from one sample in a study of early T cells in non-severe SARS-CoV-2 infection. TCRdb reprocessed the 5' RACE reads with MiXCR, giving one entry per CDR3 protein. The sample includes 70,000 to 95,000 distinct CDR3 sequences, under 15% seen only once; the top ten take 0.58%. Sequences were obtained from whole blood. Source of these receptors: an adult who was a healthcare worker with PCR-confirmed SARS-CoV-2 infection or an uninfected control (not recorded which). CDR3s include the opening cysteine and the closing phenylalanine or tryptophan.

V,J,CDR3
TRBV20-1,TRBJ2-3,CSALIGTDTQYF
TRBV28,TRBJ1-3,CATLSGLRDTIYF
TRBV3-1,TRBJ1-3,CASSQDYPQAITGNTIYF
TRBV2,TRBJ1-5,CASSRDGRNQPQHF
TRBV5-1,TRBJ1-3,CASSSGTQLRNTIYF
TRBV11-3,TRBJ2-1,CASSPSGGSSYNEQFF
TRBV5-1,TRBJ2-1,CASSLAGSSYNEQFF
TRBV3-1,TRBJ1-6,CASSQLDRGGSPLHF
TRBV7-2,TRBJ2-1,CASSPLAGRSYNEQFF
TRBV20-1,TRBJ2-5,CSAGGGWYQETQYF
TRBV15,TRBJ1-2,CATSRDSDSPSYGYTF
TRBV30,TRBJ1-5,CAWSGKTDNQPQHF
TRBV3-1,TRBJ1-5,CASSPEGAYPQPQHF
TRBV4-1,TRBJ2-5,CASSQEQGASRTQYF
TRBV28,TRBJ1-1,CASSTPGLPGTEAFF
TRBV20-1,TRBJ2-5,CSASGEFRETQYF
TRBV6-2/TRBV6-3,TRBJ2-2,CASRHPAGELFF
TRBV28,TRBJ2-3,CASSLLQGTDTQYF
TRBV5-6,TRBJ1-4,CASSPSAWDDEKLFF
TRBV7-9,TRBJ1-5,CASSLEGFQPQHF
TRBV15,TRBJ1-2,CATSRDSNLGRGGGYTF
TRBV20-1,TRBJ2-4,CSAPATRGSTKNIQYF
TRBV5-1,TRBJ2-3,CASSLDPTGTSDYTDTQYF
TRBV18,TRBJ2-3,CASSPGQGEQYF
TRBV12-5,TRBJ1-1,CASDYIGRPAEAFF
TRBV6-6,TRBJ2-3,CASSYSGTPGTDTQYF
TRBV6-6,TRBJ1-5,CASSFDGSNQPQHF
TRBV9,TRBJ1-1,CASSTHPAEGALTFF
TRBV5-5,TRBJ2-6,CASSFQVSGANVLTF
TRBV20-1,TRBJ2-1,CSARGAGAIYNEQFF
TRBV7-2,TRBJ2-5,CASSLDFSGETQYF
TRBV3-1,TRBJ2-3,CASSQITLESDTQYF
TRBV20-1,TRBJ2-5,CSASRLAGGQETQYF
TRBV11-2,TRBJ2-3,CASSLGDRISTDTQYF
TRBV21-1,TRBJ1-4,CASSWVRREKLFF
TRBV6-1,TRBJ2-2,CASRRTKLSLSTGELFF
TRBV7-3,TRBJ1-1,CASSPGTGPIRIF
TRBV11-2,TRBJ2-1,CASSLEAGGHYNEQFF
TRBV11-2,TRBJ2-1,CASSFGQYRYLYNEQFF